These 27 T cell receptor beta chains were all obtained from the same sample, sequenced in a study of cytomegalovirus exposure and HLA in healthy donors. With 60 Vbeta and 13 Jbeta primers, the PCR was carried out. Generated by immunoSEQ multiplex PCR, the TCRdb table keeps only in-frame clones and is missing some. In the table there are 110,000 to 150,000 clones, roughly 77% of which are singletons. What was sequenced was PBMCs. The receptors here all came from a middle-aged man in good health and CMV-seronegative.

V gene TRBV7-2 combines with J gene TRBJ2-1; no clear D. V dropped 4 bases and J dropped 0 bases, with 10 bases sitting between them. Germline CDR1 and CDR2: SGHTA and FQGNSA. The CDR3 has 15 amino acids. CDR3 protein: CASSSQTSSYNEQFF. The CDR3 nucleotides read TGTGCCAGCAGCTCACAGACGAGCTCCTACAATGAGCAGTTCTTC.

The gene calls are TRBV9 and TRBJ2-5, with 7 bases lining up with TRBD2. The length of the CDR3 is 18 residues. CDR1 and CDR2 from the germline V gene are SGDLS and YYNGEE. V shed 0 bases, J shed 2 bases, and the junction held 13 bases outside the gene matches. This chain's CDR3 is CASSVAGGGGVSQETQYF. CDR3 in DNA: TGTGCCAGCAGCGTAGCTGGCGGGGGTGGCGTTTCTCAAGAGACCCAGTACTTC. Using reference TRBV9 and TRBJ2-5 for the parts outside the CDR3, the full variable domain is DSGVTQTPKHLITATGQRVTLRCSPRSGDLSVYWYQQSLDQGLQFLIQYYNGEERAKGNILERFSAQQFPDLHSELNLSSLELGDSALYFCASSVAGGGGVSQETQYFGPGTRLLVL.

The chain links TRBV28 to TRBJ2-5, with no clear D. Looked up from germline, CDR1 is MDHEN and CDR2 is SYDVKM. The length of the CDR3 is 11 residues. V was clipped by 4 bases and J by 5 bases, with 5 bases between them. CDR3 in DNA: TGTGCCAGCAGTTCGAGGGAGACCCAGTACTTC. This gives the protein CASSSRETQYF. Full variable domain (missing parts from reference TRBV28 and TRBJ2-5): DVKVTQSSRYLVKRTGEKVFLECVQDMDHENMFWYRQDPGLGLRLIYFSYDVKMKEKGDIPEGYSVSREKKERFSLILESASTNQTSMYLCASSSRETQYFGPGTRLLVL.

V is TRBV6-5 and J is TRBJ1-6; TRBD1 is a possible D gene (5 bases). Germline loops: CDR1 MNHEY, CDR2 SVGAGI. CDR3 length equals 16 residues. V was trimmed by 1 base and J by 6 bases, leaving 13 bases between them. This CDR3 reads CASSYFPGGLNSPLHF. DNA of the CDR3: TGTGCCAGCAGTTACTTCCCCGGGGGACTTAATTCACCCCTCCACTTT.

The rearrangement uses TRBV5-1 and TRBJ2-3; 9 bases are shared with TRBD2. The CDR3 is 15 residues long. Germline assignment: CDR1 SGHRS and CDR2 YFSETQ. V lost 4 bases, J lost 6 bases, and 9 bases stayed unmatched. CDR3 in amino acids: CASSPGASGGDTQYF. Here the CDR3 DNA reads TGCGCCAGCAGCCCCGGGGCAAGCGGGGGGGATACGCAGTATTTT.

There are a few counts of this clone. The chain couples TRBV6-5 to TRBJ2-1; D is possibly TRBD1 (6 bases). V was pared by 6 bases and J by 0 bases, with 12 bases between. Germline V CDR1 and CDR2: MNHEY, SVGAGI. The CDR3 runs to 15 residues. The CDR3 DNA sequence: TGTGCCAGCAGCCCGGACAGACGCTCCTACAATGAGCAGTTCTTC. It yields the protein CASSPDRRSYNEQFF.

In nucleotides, the CDR3 is TGTGCCAGCAGGGCCAGACAGGGATCCTACAATGAGCAGTTCTTC. Translating it yields CASRARQGSYNEQFF. The chain recombines TRBV2 with TRBJ2-1; 7 nucleotides line up with TRBD1. Germline loops: CDR1 SNHLY, CDR2 FYNNEI. V lost 6 bases and J lost 1; bases outside the gene matches: 6. This CDR3 spans 15 amino acids. Using reference TRBV2 and TRBJ2-1 for the parts outside the CDR3, the full variable domain is EPEVTQTPSHQVTQMGQEVILRCVPISNHLYFYWYRQILGQKVEFLVSFYNNEISEKSEIFDDQFSVERPDGSNFTLKIRSTKLEDSAMYFCASRARQGSYNEQFFGPGTRLTVL.

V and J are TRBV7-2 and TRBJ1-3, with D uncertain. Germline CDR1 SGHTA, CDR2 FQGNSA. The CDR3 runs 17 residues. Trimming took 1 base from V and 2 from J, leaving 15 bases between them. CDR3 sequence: CASSLESGWVAGNTIYF. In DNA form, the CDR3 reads TGTGCCAGCAGCTTAGAGTCAGGATGGGTCGCTGGAAACACCATATATTTT.

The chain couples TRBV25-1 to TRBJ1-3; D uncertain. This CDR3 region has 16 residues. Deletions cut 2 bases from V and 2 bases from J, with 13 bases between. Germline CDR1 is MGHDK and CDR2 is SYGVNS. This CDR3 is CASSETPGRTGNTIYF. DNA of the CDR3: TGTGCCAGCAGTGAAACCCCGGGGAGGACTGGAAACACCATATATTTT.

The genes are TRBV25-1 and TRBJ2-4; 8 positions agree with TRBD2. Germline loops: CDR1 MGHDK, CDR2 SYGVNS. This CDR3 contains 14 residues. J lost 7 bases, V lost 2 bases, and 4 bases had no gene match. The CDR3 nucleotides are TGTGCCAGCAGTGAACGGGGGGGCTATAACATTCAGTACTTC. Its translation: CASSERGGYNIQYF.

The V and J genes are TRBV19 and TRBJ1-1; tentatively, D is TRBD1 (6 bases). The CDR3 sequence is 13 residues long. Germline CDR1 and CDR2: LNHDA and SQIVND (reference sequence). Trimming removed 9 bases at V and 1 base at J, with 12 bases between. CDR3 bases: TGTGCCAGCCGGGACAACTCGAACACTGAAGCTTTCTTT. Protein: CASRDNSNTEAFF.

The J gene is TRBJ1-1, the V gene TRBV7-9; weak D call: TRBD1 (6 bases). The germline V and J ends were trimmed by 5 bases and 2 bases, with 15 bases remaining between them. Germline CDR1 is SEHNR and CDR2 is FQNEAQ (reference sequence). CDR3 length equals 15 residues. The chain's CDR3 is CASSPTTGRNTEAFF. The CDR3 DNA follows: TGTGCCAGCAGCCCCACAACAGGGAGAAACACTGAAGCTTTCTTT.

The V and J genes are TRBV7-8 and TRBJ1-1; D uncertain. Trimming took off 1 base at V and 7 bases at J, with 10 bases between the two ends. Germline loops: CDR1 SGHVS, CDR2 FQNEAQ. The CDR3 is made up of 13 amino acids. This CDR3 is CASSLDRNVEAFF. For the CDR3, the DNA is TGTGCCAGCAGCTTAGACAGAAACGTTGAAGCTTTCTTT. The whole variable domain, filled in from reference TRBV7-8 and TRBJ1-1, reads GAGVSQSPRYKVAKRGQDVALRCDPISGHVSLFWYQQALGQGPEFLTYFQNEAQLDKSGLPSDRFFAERPEGSVSTLKIQRTQQEDSAVYLCASSLDRNVEAFFGQGTRLTVV.

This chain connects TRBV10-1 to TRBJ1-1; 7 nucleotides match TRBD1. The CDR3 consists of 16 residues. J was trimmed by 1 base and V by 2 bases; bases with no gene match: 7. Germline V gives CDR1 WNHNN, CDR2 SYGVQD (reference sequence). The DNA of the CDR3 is TGCGCCAGCAGTGAGGGCTTAAGGACAGGGAACACTGAAGCTTTCTTT. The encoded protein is CASSEGLRTGNTEAFF.

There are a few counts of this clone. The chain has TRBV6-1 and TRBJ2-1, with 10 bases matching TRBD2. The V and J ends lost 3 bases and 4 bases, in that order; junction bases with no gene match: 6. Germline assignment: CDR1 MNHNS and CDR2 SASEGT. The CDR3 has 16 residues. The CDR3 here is CASSDRGLAAYNEQFF. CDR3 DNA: TGTGCCAGCAGTGATCGCGGACTAGCGGCTTACAATGAGCAGTTCTTC.

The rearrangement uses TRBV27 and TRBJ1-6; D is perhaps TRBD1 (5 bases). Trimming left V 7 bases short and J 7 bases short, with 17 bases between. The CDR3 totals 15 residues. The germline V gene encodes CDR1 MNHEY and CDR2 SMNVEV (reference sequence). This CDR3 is CASTTQTVGNSPLHF. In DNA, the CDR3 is TGTGCCAGCACAACCCAGACAGTCGGGAATTCACCCCTCCACTTT.

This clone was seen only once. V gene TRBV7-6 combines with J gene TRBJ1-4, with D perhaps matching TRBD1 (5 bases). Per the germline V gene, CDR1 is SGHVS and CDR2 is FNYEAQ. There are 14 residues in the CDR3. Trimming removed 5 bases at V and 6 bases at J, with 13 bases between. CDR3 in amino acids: CASSPQGGDEKLFF. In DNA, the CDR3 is TGTGCCAGCAGCCCTCAGGGTGGGGATGAAAAACTGTTTTTT.

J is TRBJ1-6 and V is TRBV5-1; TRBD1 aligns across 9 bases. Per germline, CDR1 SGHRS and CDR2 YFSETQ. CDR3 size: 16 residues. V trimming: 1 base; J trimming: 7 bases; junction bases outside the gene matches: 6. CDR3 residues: CASSLPETGGNSPLHF. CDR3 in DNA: TGCGCCAGCAGCTTGCCCGAGACAGGGGGGAATTCACCCCTCCACTTT. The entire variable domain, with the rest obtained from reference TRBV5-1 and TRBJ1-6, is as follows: KAGVTQTPRYLIKTRGQQVTLSCSPISGHRSVSWYQQTPGQGLQFLFEYFSETQRNKGNFPGRFSGRQFSNSRSEMNVSTLELGDSALYLCASSLPETGGNSPLHFGNGTRLTVT.

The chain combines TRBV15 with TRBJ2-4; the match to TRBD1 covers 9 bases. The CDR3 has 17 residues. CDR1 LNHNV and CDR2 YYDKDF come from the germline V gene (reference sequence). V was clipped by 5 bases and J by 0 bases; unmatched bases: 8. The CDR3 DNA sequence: TGTGCCACCAGCGGACAGGGGTTAATTTTAGCCAAAAACATTCAGTACTTC. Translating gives CATSGQGLILAKNIQYF.

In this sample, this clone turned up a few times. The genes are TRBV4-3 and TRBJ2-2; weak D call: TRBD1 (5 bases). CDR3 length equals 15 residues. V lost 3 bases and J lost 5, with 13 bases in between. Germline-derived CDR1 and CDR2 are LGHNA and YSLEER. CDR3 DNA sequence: TGCGCCAGCAGCCACAAAGGGGTAGGGACCGGGGAGCTGTTTTTT. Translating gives CASSHKGVGTGELFF.

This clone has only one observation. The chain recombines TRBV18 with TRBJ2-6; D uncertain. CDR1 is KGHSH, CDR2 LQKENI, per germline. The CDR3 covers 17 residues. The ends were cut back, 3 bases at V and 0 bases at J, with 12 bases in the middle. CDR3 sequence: CASSPTDSYSGANVLTF. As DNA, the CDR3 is TGTGCCAGCTCACCCACCGACTCATACTCTGGGGCCAACGTCCTGACTTTC.

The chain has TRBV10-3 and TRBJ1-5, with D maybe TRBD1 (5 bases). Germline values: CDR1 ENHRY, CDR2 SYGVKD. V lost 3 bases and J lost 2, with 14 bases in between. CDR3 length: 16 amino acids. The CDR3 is CAISDRDSRGNQPQHF. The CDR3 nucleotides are TGTGCCATCAGTGACCGGGACTCACGGGGCAATCAGCCCCAGCATTTT.

For the CDR3, the DNA is TGTGCCAGCAGCCAGGAAGGAGAAGCTTTCTTT. This codes for CASSQEGEAFF. The chain combines TRBV6-5 with TRBJ1-1, with D unclear. Germline V gives CDR1 MNHEY, CDR2 SVGAGI. V gave up 6 bases and J gave up 8 bases, with 10 bases separating them. The CDR3 is 11 amino acids.

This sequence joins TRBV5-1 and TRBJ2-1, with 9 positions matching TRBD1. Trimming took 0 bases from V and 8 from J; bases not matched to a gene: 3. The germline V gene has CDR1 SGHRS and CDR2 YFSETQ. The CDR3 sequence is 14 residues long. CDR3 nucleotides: TGCGCCAGCAGCTTGGGACAGGGGGTGTATGAGCAGTTCTTC. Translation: CASSLGQGVYEQFF.

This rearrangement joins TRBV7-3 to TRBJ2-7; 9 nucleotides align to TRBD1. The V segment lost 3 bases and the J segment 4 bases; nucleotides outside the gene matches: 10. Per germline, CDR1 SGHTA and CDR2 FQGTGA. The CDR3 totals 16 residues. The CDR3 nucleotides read TGTGCCAGCAGCTTGGGAGAAACCGGGACAGGGTACGAGCAGTACTTC. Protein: CASSLGETGTGYEQYF. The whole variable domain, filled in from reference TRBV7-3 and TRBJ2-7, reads GAGVSQTPSNKVTEKGKYVELRCDPISGHTALYWYRQSLGQGPEFLIYFQGTGAADDSGLPNDRFFAVRPEGSVSTLKIQRTERGDSAVYLCASSLGETGTGYEQYFGPGTRLTVT.

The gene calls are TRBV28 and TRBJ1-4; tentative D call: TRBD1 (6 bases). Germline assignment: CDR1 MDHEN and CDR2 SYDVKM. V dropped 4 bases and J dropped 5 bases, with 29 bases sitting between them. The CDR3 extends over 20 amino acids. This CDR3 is CASSSRYRDVYAKWNEKLFF. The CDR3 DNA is TGTGCCAGCAGTTCCAGGTACAGGGATGTATATGCCAAGTGGAATGAAAAACTGTTTTTT.

In DNA form, the CDR3 reads TGTGCCAGCAGCGTAGCCTCGGGGGGCGAGACCCAGTACTTC. Amino acid sequence: CASSVASGGETQYF. The chain uses TRBV9 and TRBJ2-5, with D possibly being TRBD2 (7 bases). This CDR3 spans 14 amino acids. CDR1 is SGDLS, CDR2 YYNGEE, per germline. Trimming shortened V by 0 bases and J by 5 bases, and 11 bases separated the two germline ends.